These 29 T cell receptor beta chains were all obtained from the same sample, sequenced in a study of cytomegalovirus exposure and HLA in healthy donors. This PCR relied on a set of 60 Vbeta primers and 13 Jbeta primers. The assay was immunoSEQ multiplex PCR, and TCRdb's table has in-frame clones only and misses some. In the table there are 65,000 or so clones, roughly two thirds of which are singletons. The sample was PBMCs. Receptor source: a man aged 25 to 40 in good health and CMV-seronegative.

The rearrangement joins TRBV11-3 to TRBJ2-7; D is possibly TRBD1 (5 bases). V lost 2 bases and J 3 bases, leaving 14 bases between the germline ends. The germline V gene has CDR1 SGHNT and CDR2 YENEEA. The CDR3 length is 15 residues. This CDR3 reads CASSLRSGNYYEQYF. CDR3 DNA: TGTGCCAGCAGCTTAAGATCAGGGAATTACTACGAGCAGTACTTC.

This chain links TRBV6-1 with TRBJ1-5, with 8 bases aligning to TRBD1. Germline V gene sequence: CDR1 MNHNS, CDR2 SASEGT. This CDR3 comprises 15 residues. Trimming at V came to 2 bases and at J to 6 bases, leaving 6 bases not matched to a gene. The CDR3 protein is CASSEYRGDGQPQHF. In DNA, the CDR3 is TGTGCCAGCAGTGAATACAGGGGGGATGGTCAGCCCCAGCATTTT.

The genes are TRBV6-6 and TRBJ1-2; no clear D gene. Germline-derived CDR1 and CDR2 are MNHNY and SVGAGI (reference sequence). This CDR3 contains 12 residues. Trimming cost V 6 bases and J 3 bases, with 8 bases left between them. The CDR3 sequence: CASSREDYGYTF. The CDR3 DNA follows: TGTGCCAGCAGCCGAGAGGACTATGGCTACACCTTC.

This clone was detected only a few times. V is TRBV6-1 and J is TRBJ1-5, with D maybe TRBD1 (5 bases). This CDR3 has 15 residues. Germline V gene data show CDR1 as MNHNS and CDR2 as SASEGT. The V gene lost 2 bases and the J gene lost 6 bases, with 14 bases spanning the gap. The CDR3 sequence: CASSELDWGGQPQHF. CDR3 in DNA: TGTGCCAGCAGTGAATTGGATTGGGGGGGTCAGCCCCAGCATTTT.

This chain uses TRBV29-1 with TRBJ2-1; 9 bases line up with TRBD1. The germline V gene encodes CDR1 SQVTM and CDR2 ANQGSEA. J lost 14 bases, V lost 4 bases, and 3 bases had no gene match. CDR3 length: 10 amino acids. The CDR3 is CSVGDRGEFF. In DNA, the CDR3 is TGCAGCGTTGGAGACAGGGGGGAGTTCTTC.

This clone has just one count. As DNA, the CDR3 is TGTGCCAGCAGTCGAGGGCAGGGGGCAAATCAGCCCCAGCATTTT. Its protein is CASSRGQGANQPQHF. This rearrangement joins TRBV6-6 to TRBJ1-5, with TRBD1 matching 8 bases. CDR3 length: 15 residues. Trimming cost V 5 bases and J 4 bases; bases outside gene matches: 7. The germline V gene encodes CDR1 MNHNY and CDR2 SVGAGI (reference sequence).

The rearrangement links TRBV5-1 to TRBJ2-2; D is uncertain. The length of the CDR3 is 14 residues. Germline CDR1 SGHRS, CDR2 YFSETQ. V shed 4 bases and J shed 1 base, with 8 bases lying between them. CDR3 residues: CASSPQMNTGELFF. CDR3 coding DNA: TGCGCCAGCAGCCCCCAAATGAACACCGGGGAGCTGTTTTTT.

This clone has only a few counts. This rearrangement joins TRBV30 to TRBJ2-5; weak D call: TRBD1 (6 bases). The CDR3 covers 12 residues. Germline CDR1 reads GTSNPN; CDR2 reads SVGIG (reference sequence). V was shortened by 3 bases and J by 7 bases, with 12 bases between the two germline ends. CDR3 DNA: TGTGCCTGGAGGAGGGGGTTCGGGACCCAGTACTTC. It codes for CAWRRGFGTQYF.

The chain has TRBV5-1 and TRBJ2-3, with 11 positions matching TRBD2. The V segment lost 3 bases and the J segment 2 bases; nucleotides outside the gene matches: 2. Germline values: CDR1 SGHRS, CDR2 YFSETQ. The CDR3 runs to 15 residues. DNA for the CDR3: TGCGCCAGCAGCTCTAGCGGGGGGACCACAGATACGCAGTATTTT. Protein sequence: CASSSSGGTTDTQYF.

V gene TRBV6-6 combines with J gene TRBJ1-4, with D possibly being TRBD1 (6 bases). Trimming left V 10 bases short and J 1 base short, with 13 bases between. Germline loops: CDR1 MNHNY, CDR2 SVGAGI (reference sequence). The CDR3 totals 14 residues. The CDR3 here is CATLTGLTNEKLFF. The CDR3 DNA follows: TGTGCCACCCTGACAGGTTTAACTAATGAAAAACTGTTTTTT.

The chain employs TRBV5-1 and TRBJ2-7; D gene uncertain. Germline V gene sequence: CDR1 SGHRS, CDR2 YFSETQ. V lost 5 bases to trimming and J lost 2 bases, with 11 bases between them. This CDR3 contains 13 residues. The CDR3 region has the DNA TGCGCCAGCAGGCGCGGCGGAGCCTACGAGCAGTACTTC. The encoded protein is CASRRGGAYEQYF.

This clone was seen a handful of times. The rearrangement links TRBV6-4 to TRBJ1-2; D is undetermined. Looked up from germline, CDR1 is MRHNA and CDR2 is SNTAGT. This CDR3 has 16 residues. Trimming took 6 bases from V and 4 from J, leaving 21 bases between them. CDR3 amino acids: CASRPGGSGNFYGYTF. CDR3 DNA sequence: TGTGCCAGCAGACCGGGAGGGAGTGGGAACTTCTATGGCTACACCTTC.

This clone occurred a few times. The V and J genes are TRBV7-9 and TRBJ2-3; the D gene is possibly TRBD2 (6 bases). The CDR3 sequence is 17 residues long. Looked up from germline, CDR1 is SEHNR and CDR2 is FQNEAQ (reference sequence). The V gene lost 5 bases and the J gene lost 2 bases, with 20 bases spanning the gap. CDR3 amino acids: CASSRKTGTQHTDTQYF. The DNA for the CDR3 is TGTGCCAGCAGCCGAAAAACCGGGACTCAACACACAGATACGCAGTATTTT.

As for this clone: Its ends do not fully match the called genes, so a read error is possible. V is TRBV29-1 and J is TRBJ1-2; D remains unclear. Germline V CDR1 and CDR2: SQVTM, ANQGSEA. The CDR3 sequence is 12 residues long. CDR3 protein: CSVEASRYDYTF. The CDR3 coding sequence is TGCAGCGTTGAAGCGTCGCGGTATGACTACACCTTC.

The chain is built from TRBV5-1 and TRBJ1-5; a weak D match, TRBD1 (6 bases). The CDR3 loop spans 14 amino acids. Trimming left V 4 bases short and J 8 bases short, with 16 bases between. The germline V gene has CDR1 SGHRS and CDR2 YFSETQ. The CDR3 is CASSQGGGREPQHF. In DNA form, the CDR3 reads TGCGCCAGCAGCCAGGGAGGGGGAAGAGAGCCCCAGCATTTT. Full variable domain (rest looked up from reference TRBV5-1 and TRBJ1-5): KAGVTQTPRYLIKTRGQQVTLSCSPISGHRSVSWYQQTPGQGLQFLFEYFSETQRNKGNFPGRFSGRQFSNSRSEMNVSTLELGDSALYLCASSQGGGREPQHFGDGTRLSIL.

This chain joins TRBV5-1 and TRBJ1-4, with 7 bases matching TRBD1. CDR1 SGHRS and CDR2 YFSETQ come from the germline V gene. The length of the CDR3 is 15 residues. The V gene end was trimmed by 4 bases and the J gene end by 2 bases; junction bases not matched to a gene: 5. The CDR3 DNA reads TGCGCCAGCAGCCACCGGGACAGCACTAATGAAAAACTGTTTTTT. It is translated as CASSHRDSTNEKLFF.

The V gene is TRBV6-1, the J gene TRBJ2-5; 8 bases fit TRBD2. This CDR3 has 16 residues. Germline V CDR1 and CDR2: MNHNS, SASEGT. Trimming cost V 3 bases and J 5 bases; bases outside gene matches: 11. The CDR3 sequence: CASSDRVKGLEETQYF. CDR3 in DNA: TGTGCCAGCAGTGATCGCGTCAAGGGACTAGAGGAGACCCAGTACTTC.

This chain connects TRBV4-1 to TRBJ2-3, with 9 bases fitting TRBD1. Germline CDR1 and CDR2: MGHRA and YSYEKL. J was trimmed by 2 bases and V by 4 bases; bases with no gene match: 13. The CDR3 runs 18 residues. The chain's CDR3 is CASSLITGTGFYTDTQYF. The CDR3 DNA follows: TGCGCCAGCAGCCTCATTACCGGGACAGGGTTCTACACAGATACGCAGTATTTT.

This clone has a handful of counts. V usage is TRBV27 and J usage is TRBJ1-1, with 7 bases matching TRBD1. The CDR3 totals 15 residues. Germline trimming cut 6 bases from V and 0 bases from J; bases unmatched to any gene: 7. Germline V gene sequence: CDR1 MNHEY, CDR2 SMNVEV (reference sequence). As DNA, the CDR3 is TGTGCCAGCAGGACCCGACAGGGTATGAACACTGAAGCTTTCTTT. Its protein is CASRTRQGMNTEAFF.

Worth noting for this clone: A junction end diverges from the germline sequence, so it may reflect a read error. The chain recombines TRBV15 with TRBJ1-5; 9 nucleotides match TRBD1. The V gene's germline CDR1 is LNHNV and CDR2 YYDKDF (reference sequence). The CDR3 extends over 15 amino acids. Here the CDR3 DNA reads TGTGCCGCCAGCCCACAGGGGGCTAACAATCAGCCCCAGCATTTT. Its protein product is CAASPQGANNQPQHF.

The V call is TRBV7-2, the J call TRBJ2-7, with D tentatively TRBD1 (6 bases). Trimming pared 1 base from V and 4 bases from J, leaving 14 bases between. CDR3 length equals 15 residues. The germline V gene has CDR1 SGHTA and CDR2 FQGNSA. The CDR3 loop is CASSLGDTSSYEQYF. The CDR3 nucleotides read TGTGCCAGCAGCTTAGGGGACACTTCCTCATACGAGCAGTACTTC.

In DNA, the CDR3 is TGTGCCTGGAGTTCGGGGGGGAACAATGAGCAGTTCTTC. Its protein product is CAWSSGGNNEQFF. This chain connects TRBV30 to TRBJ2-1; 8 bases fit TRBD2. This CDR3 has 13 residues. V gave up 2 bases and J gave up 5 bases; unmatched junction bases: 2. Germline V gene data show CDR1 as GTSNPN and CDR2 as SVGIG (reference sequence).

The chain joins TRBV6-5 to TRBJ2-1; 11 bases match TRBD1. Germline CDR1 MNHEY, CDR2 SVGAGI. V lost 2 bases, J lost 6 bases, and 3 bases stayed unmatched. This CDR3 comprises 15 residues. Here the CDR3 DNA reads TGTGCCAGCAGTTACGGCGGGACAGGGGGCAATGAGCAGTTCTTC. It codes for CASSYGGTGGNEQFF.

In this sample, this clone turned up once. The rearrangement uses TRBV7-6 and TRBJ2-1, with TRBD1 matching over 7 bases. The J segment lost 3 bases and the V segment lost 5 bases, leaving 10 bases of the junction unmatched. Germline V gene lookup returns CDR1 SGHVS and CDR2 FNYEAQ. The CDR3 runs 16 residues. The CDR3 DNA reads as TGTGCCAGCAGCATCTCGACAGGGAGCTTCTACAATGAGCAGTTCTTC. Residues: CASSISTGSFYNEQFF. The full variable domain, with the rest looked up from reference TRBV7-6 and TRBJ2-1, is GAGVSQSPRYKVTKRGQDVALRCDPISGHVSLYWYRQALGQGPEFLTYFNYEAQQDKSGLPNDRFSAERPEGSISTLTIQRTEQRDSAMYRCASSISTGSFYNEQFFGPGTRLTVL.

The chain joins TRBV4-2 to TRBJ2-3; TRBD2 matches at 14 bases. The CDR3 runs 18 residues. Trimming at V came to 0 bases and at J to 6 bases, leaving 8 bases not matched to a gene. CDR1 is LGHNA and CDR2 is YNFKEQ in the germline V gene. CDR3 in amino acids: CASSQDLTSGGGSDTQYF. In DNA form, the CDR3 reads TGTGCCAGCAGCCAAGATCTGACTAGCGGGGGGGGATCGGATACGCAGTATTTT.

This clone has a handful of counts. The V and J genes are TRBV9 and TRBJ1-2; no reliable D call. Trimming stripped 2 bases from V and 2 bases from J, with 7 bases between. Germline CDR1 and CDR2: SGDLS and YYNGEE. CDR3 length: 13 residues. The chain's CDR3 is CASSVRQNYGYTF. The CDR3 DNA sequence: TGTGCCAGCAGCGTGAGGCAGAACTATGGCTACACCTTC.

V gene TRBV7-2 combines with J gene TRBJ1-2, with 7 bases identical to TRBD1. With V trimmed by 5 bases and J by 2 bases, 2 bases remained unmatched. The CDR3 contains 13 residues. Germline lookup yields CDR1 SGHTA and CDR2 FQGNSA. As DNA, the CDR3 is TGTGCCAGCAGCCTGGGACAGAACTATGGCTACACCTTC. Translating gives CASSLGQNYGYTF.

DNA for the CDR3: TGTGCCTGGGGGTCAGGGGTTGGCGAGCAGTACTTC. Its translation is CAWGSGVGEQYF. The rearrangement joins TRBV30 to TRBJ2-7, with D perhaps TRBD1 (6 bases). The germline CDR1 and CDR2 sequences are GTSNPN and SVGIG (reference sequence). This CDR3 has 12 amino acids. Trimming left V 5 bases short and J 6 bases short, with 14 bases between.

This chain connects TRBV2 to TRBJ2-2; TRBD2 matches at 11 bases. CDR1 and CDR2 (germline): SNHLY, FYNNEI. The CDR3 extends over 16 amino acids. J was trimmed by 1 base and V by 4 bases; bases with no gene match: 2. The DNA for the CDR3 is TGTGCCAGCAGTGGGCTAGCGGGGGGGAACACCGGGGAGCTGTTTTTT. Translating it yields CASSGLAGGNTGELFF.